Described below is a single T cell receptor beta chain sequence and its context. This sample stems from a study of blood T cell repertoires in COVID-19. At the level of the study: COVID-19 samples, acute and convalescent, were from the United States, Italy and Spain. Sources were T cells, B-cell-depleted T cells, or PBMCs; the material itself was cDNA or gDNA.

CDR1 is MGHRA, CDR2 YSYEKL, per germline. This CDR3 comprises 16 residues. After removal of 4 bases from V and 3 bases from J, the junction contained 7 bases not matched to a gene. Per the authors' pipeline: Amplification with reference gene primers provided the estimates of nucleated cell counts. TCRdb keeps only in-frame clones here, not all; method: immunoSEQ multiplex PCR. V, J and clone size are taken as reported in that table, and D and trimming were inferred from the DNA itself. This sample yields around 95,000 clones, of which 65% to 85% are seen a single time; about 10% belongs to the top ten.

The sequence derives from a woman older than 75 with acute or convalescent COVID-19. The specimen was peripheral blood. The V and J genes are TRBV4-1 and TRBJ1-1; the match to TRBD1 covers 11 bases. The CDR3 loop reads CASSPTRDRGYTEAFF. The CDR3 DNA sequence: TGCGCCAGCAGCCCTACTAGGGACAGGGGGTACACTGAAGCTTTCTTT.